These 21 T cell receptor beta chains share one sample of origin, sequenced in a study of blood T cells in healthy people across ages. Then a second PCR, running roughly 7 to 11 cycles, was carried out with a sample-barcoded 5' primer and a J-beta primer mix. TCRdb reanalysed the 5' RACE reads using MiXCR and keeps one entry per CDR3 protein. The sample carries 800,000 to 1,300,000 distinct CDR3 sequences, about 25% recorded once. The same sample was also used in a study of T cells of mothers and their children.

Sequencing was done on a sample of blood. The receptors here all came from a girl aged 2 to 10 in good health.

The V call is TRBV5-1, the J call TRBJ2-3; TRBD1 matches at 7 bases. Trimming cost V 3 bases and J 4 bases; bases outside gene matches: 5. The CDR3 length is 14 residues. The germline V gene has CDR1 SGHRS and CDR2 YFSETQ. The CDR3 loop reads CASSWDSKPDTQYF. CDR3 DNA: TGCGCCAGCAGCTGGGACAGTAAACCAGATACGCAGTATTTT.

The V gene is TRBV10-3, the J gene TRBJ1-4; possible D gene TRBD1, 5 bases. CDR1 is ENHRY, CDR2 SYGVKD, per germline. The V and J ends lost 2 bases and 6 bases respectively, with 16 bases between them. The CDR3 spans 16 residues. CDR3 amino acids: CAISESRLGPDEKLFF. CDR3 DNA sequence: TGTGCCATCAGTGAGAGTCGGTTGGGGCCCGATGAAAAACTGTTTTTT.

This CDR3 is CASSVSIGDTGELFF. CDR3 coding DNA: TGTGCCAGCAGCGTCTCTATTGGGGACACCGGGGAGCTGTTTTTT. This chain uses TRBV7-9 with TRBJ2-2; D gene unclear. The CDR3 loop spans 15 amino acids. CDR1 and CDR2 (germline): SEHNR, FQNEAQ (reference sequence). Trimming took 5 bases from V and 3 from J, leaving 13 bases between them.

This clonotype appeared a few times. The chain has TRBV3-1 and TRBJ2-5; either TRBD1 or TRBD2 may supply D (6 bases each). The CDR3 extends over 15 amino acids. V lost 3 bases and J lost 4, with 15 bases in between. CDR1 and CDR2 from the germline V gene are LGHDT and YNNKEL (reference sequence). CDR3 coding DNA: TGTGCCAGCAGCCAGGTTTCAGAGGGGGGAGAGACCCAGTACTTC. This codes for CASSQVSEGGETQYF.

There are a few counts of this clonotype. The chain employs TRBV2 and TRBJ1-6; D unresolved. Germline loops: CDR1 SNHLY, CDR2 FYNNEI. The CDR3 runs 16 residues. Trimming stripped 3 bases from V and 0 bases from J, with 9 bases between. CDR3 sequence reads: CASSDEESSYNSPLHF. Here the CDR3 DNA reads TGTGCCAGCAGTGACGAGGAGAGCTCCTATAATTCACCCCTCCACTTT.

The gene calls are TRBV6-5 and TRBJ1-1, with D perhaps matching TRBD1 (6 bases). V was pared by 0 bases and J by 10 bases, with 18 bases between. CDR1 and CDR2 (germline): MNHEY, SVGAGI. CDR3 size: 15 residues. CDR3 DNA: TGTGCCAGCAGTTACTCTATCGGGCAGGGGAGGAGAGCTTTCTTT. It encodes CASSYSIGQGRRAFF.

This rearrangement joins TRBV20-1 to TRBJ2-7; D possibly corresponds to TRBD2 (5 bases). V lost 6 bases and J 1 base, leaving 13 bases between the germline ends. Germline lookup yields CDR1 DFQATT and CDR2 SNEGSKA (reference sequence). This CDR3 has 13 residues. CDR3 amino acids: CSAERTESYEQYF. Written as DNA, the CDR3 is TGCAGTGCCGAACGGACTGAGTCCTACGAGCAGTACTTC.

This clonotype was seen more than once but under ten times. The chain is built from TRBV11-2 and TRBJ2-7, with D possibly TRBD2 on 6 matching bases. The ends were cut back, 2 bases at V and 4 bases at J, with 21 bases in the middle. The germline gives CDR1 SGHAT, CDR2 FQNNGV. The CDR3 covers 17 residues. This CDR3 is CASSLIGNRRDFYEQYF. The DNA of the CDR3 is TGTGCCAGCAGCTTAATTGGCAATCGGCGGGACTTTTACGAGCAGTACTTC. The full variable domain, in which reference TRBV11-2 and TRBJ2-7 provide the parts outside the CDR3, is EAGVAQSPRYKIIEKRQSVAFWCNPISGHATLYWYQQILGQGPKLLIQFQNNGVVDDSQLPKDRFSAERLKGVDSTLKIQPAKLEDSAVYLCASSLIGNRRDFYEQYFGPGTRLTVT.

This clonotype has only a few counts. The chain carries TRBV14 and TRBJ2-5; TRBD1 matches 7 bases. V lost 2 bases, J lost 5 bases, and 5 bases stayed unmatched. In germline, CDR1 is SGHDN, CDR2 FVKESK. There are 14 residues in the CDR3. The CDR3 DNA reads TGTGCCAGCAGCCAATTGACAGGGATGGAGACCCAGTACTTC. Protein product: CASSQLTGMETQYF.

The chain recombines TRBV5-1 with TRBJ2-5; D assignment may be TRBD1 or TRBD2 (6 bases each). The V and J ends lost 3 bases and 0 bases respectively, with 12 bases between them. The CDR3 spans 15 residues. From germline, CDR1 is SGHRS and CDR2 YFSETQ. CDR3 DNA sequence: TGCGCCAGCAGCTATGACAGGAGGGACCAAGAGACCCAGTACTTC. Translated: CASSYDRRDQETQYF.

Only a few counts were recorded for this clonotype. This chain connects TRBV15 to TRBJ2-4, with D perhaps matching TRBD1 (5 bases). Germline values: CDR1 LNHNV, CDR2 YYDKDF (reference sequence). V was pared by 1 base and J by 0 bases, with 10 bases between. This CDR3 has 16 residues. CDR3 bases: TGTGCCACCAGCAGAGTATTGACAGTAGCCAAAAACATTCAGTACTTC. Translated: CATSRVLTVAKNIQYF.

V gene TRBV5-1 combines with J gene TRBJ2-4, with D perhaps given as TRBD1 or TRBD2 (5 bases each). V lost 6 bases to trimming and J lost 9 bases, with 10 bases between them. CDR1 is SGHRS and CDR2 is YFSETQ in the germline V gene. This CDR3 spans 11 amino acids. DNA of the CDR3: TGCGCCAGCATGGATGGGGGCATTCAGTACTTC. Residues: CASMDGGIQYF.

This rearrangement joins TRBV28 to TRBJ1-5; D gene ambiguous. V was shortened by 3 bases and J by 6 bases, with 15 bases between the two germline ends. The germline V gene encodes CDR1 MDHEN and CDR2 SYDVKM. This CDR3 has 15 amino acids. The DNA for the CDR3 is TGTGCCAGCAGTTTGGTCCGTCGCGAAGCTCAGCCCCAGCATTTT. Encoded protein: CASSLVRREAQPQHF.

The chain combines TRBV5-1 with TRBJ2-1; 7 bases line up with TRBD1. The J segment lost 5 bases and the V segment lost 2 bases, leaving 4 bases of the junction unmatched. This CDR3 is built from 14 residues. The V gene's germline CDR1 is SGHRS and CDR2 YFSETQ. The CDR3 loop reads CASSFGQVDNEQFF. In nucleotides, the CDR3 is TGCGCCAGCAGCTTCGGACAGGTTGACAATGAGCAGTTCTTC.

The chain links TRBV6-5 to TRBJ1-4, with 7 bases identical to TRBD1. CDR3 length equals 16 residues. CDR1 MNHEY and CDR2 SVGAGI come from the germline V gene. The trim removed 0 bases at V and 10 bases at J, leaving 11 bases unmatched. The CDR3 loop reads CASSYSKAGGIGKLFF. The CDR3 DNA reads TGTGCCAGCAGTTACTCGAAGGCAGGGGGGATCGGAAAACTGTTTTTT.

The V and J genes are TRBV10-3 and TRBJ1-2, with 8 bases fitting TRBD1. The CDR3 consists of 14 residues. Germline V CDR1 and CDR2: ENHRY, SYGVKD. The V gene end was trimmed by 5 bases and the J gene end by 0 bases; junction bases not matched to a gene: 2. The CDR3 spells CAISPGQANYGYTF. The CDR3 DNA is TGTGCCATCAGTCCGGGACAGGCTAACTATGGCTACACCTTC.

This clonotype was seen a handful of times. The chain recombines TRBV4-2 with TRBJ2-3; tentatively, D is TRBD1 (6 bases). Trimming took off 4 bases at V and 4 bases at J, with 18 bases between the two ends. This CDR3 has 16 residues. Germline CDR1 LGHNA, CDR2 YNFKEQ. The CDR3 is CASSRKGERGADTQYF. Written as DNA, the CDR3 is TGTGCCAGCAGCCGCAAGGGGGAGCGTGGGGCAGATACGCAGTATTTT.

In its sample, this clonotype was seen a few times. The chain carries TRBV7-2 and TRBJ1-2; 9 nucleotides agree with TRBD1. CDR1 SGHTA and CDR2 FQGNSA come from the germline V gene. This CDR3 has 15 residues. V was clipped by 5 bases and J by 5 bases; unmatched bases: 9. The CDR3 spells CASSIGGDREYGYTF. In DNA, the CDR3 is TGTGCCAGCAGCATCGGGGGGGACAGGGAGTATGGCTACACCTTC. Supplemented by reference TRBV7-2 and TRBJ1-2, the full variable domain reads GAGVSQSPSNKVTEKGKDVELRCDPISGHTALYWYRQSLGQGLEFLIYFQGNSAPDKSGLPSDRFSAERTGGSVSTLTIQRTQQEDSAVYLCASSIGGDREYGYTFGSGTRLTVV.

In the case of this clonotype: One end of the junction varies from germline; a read error may be responsible. V usage is TRBV4-1 and J usage is TRBJ2-7; TRBD1 agrees at 8 bases. Germline V gene sequence: CDR1 MGHRA, CDR2 YSYEKL. The CDR3 totals 13 residues. As DNA, the CDR3 is TGTGCCAGCAGACAGGGGTCTTCCTACGAGCAGTACTTC. Its translation: CASRQGSSYEQYF.

V gene TRBV5-1 combines with J gene TRBJ1-2; perhaps TRBD1 as D (5 bases). V gave up 4 bases and J gave up 0 bases, with 13 bases separating them. CDR3 length: 15 residues. In germline, CDR1 is SGHRS, CDR2 YFSETQ. The DNA for the CDR3 is TGCGCCAGCAGCGAAACCGGGACGGCTAACTATGGCTACACCTTC. It specifies CASSETGTANYGYTF.

The sample holds many counts of this clonotype. The chain joins TRBV7-9 to TRBJ1-1, with D uncertain. The CDR3 has 12 amino acids. V was pared by 8 bases and J by 4 bases, with 11 bases between. In germline, CDR1 is SEHNR, CDR2 FQNEAQ (reference sequence). The CDR3 here is CASSPPGTEAFF. The CDR3 nucleotides read TGTGCCAGCTCACCACCCGGCACTGAAGCTTTCTTT.